These T cell receptor beta chains were read from a single sample in a study of blood T cell repertoires in COVID-19. Profiling relied on immunoSEQ multiplex PCR, and the TCRdb table lists in-frame clones only, not all of them. The table has over 20,000 clones, 81% seen once. The source material was peripheral blood. Receptor source: a man between 65 and 85 years old with acute or convalescent COVID-19. Each CDR3 is given with its conserved first and last residue. A D gene is named only where the DNA matches it firmly. Only part of the rows carry a size: once, few, many, or a class if the clone is expanded.

cdr3_length clone_size d_call j_call v_call cdr3_aa cdr3_nt
15 - TRBD1 TRBJ2-2 TRBV5-1 CASSLPWDSTGELFF TGCGCCAGCAGCTTGCCATGGGACAGCACCGGGGAGCTGTTTTTT
14 - TRBD1 TRBJ2-7 TRBV28 CASSSGQGVREQYF TGTGCCAGCAGCTCGGGACAGGGGGTAAGAGAGCAGTACTTC
17 - - TRBJ2-7 TRBV14 CASSPGPGRSNTYEQYF TGTGCCAGCAGCCCCGGCCCGGGGAGGTCCAACACCTACGAGCAGTACTTC
15 - - TRBJ1-4 TRBV11-2 CASSLQGGVGEKLFF TGTGCCAGCAGCTTACAAGGGGGGGTAGGCGAAAAACTGTTTTTT
13 few - TRBJ1-2 TRBV12-3/TRBV12-4 CASTTDGLYGYTF TGTGCCAGCACCACGGACGGACTCTATGGCTACACCTTC
13 - - TRBJ1-2 TRBV10-3 CAITTDRLDGYTF TGTGCCATCACTACGGACAGACTGGATGGCTACACCTTC
13 - - TRBJ1-2 TRBV6-2/TRBV6-3 CASSYPEGYGYTF TGTGCCAGCAGTTACCCAGAGGGCTATGGCTACACCTTC
16 - TRBD2 TRBJ2-3 TRBV4-1 CASSQDGSGSTDTQYF TGCGCCAGCAGCCAAGATGGTAGCGGGTCGACAGATACGCAGTATTTT
14 few TRBD1 TRBJ1-1 TRBV7-2 CASRTGTVNTEAFF TGTGCCAGCAGGACCGGGACAGTGAACACTGAAGCTTTCTTT
13 - - TRBJ2-3 TRBV19 CASSIPRRDTQYF TGTGCCAGTAGTATACCCCGCAGGGATACGCAGTATTTT